The subject of this entry is one T cell receptor (beta chain). Specified treatment: oral pan-JAK inhibitor, 5-10 mg twice daily. Lesional scalp tissue (obtained by punch biopsy) and peripheral blood were collected from alopecia areata patients. PBMCs provided sorted CD4+ and CD8+ T cells. V lost 2 bases and J 4 bases, leaving 11 bases between the germline ends. Germline V gives CDR1 LNHNV, CDR2 YYDKDF (reference sequence). The CDR3 sequence is 14 residues long. In each case, RNA was isolated and then reverse transcribed into cDNA as the sequencing template. TCRdb's copy holds only in-frame clones and misses some; the assay was immunoSEQ multiplex PCR. Found here are approximately 180,000 clones, around half of them singletons; the top ten hold approximately 10%. This specimen belongs to a study of CD8+ T cells in alopecia areata. Study information: Each of the treated patients was given oral tofacitinib, 5 to 10 mg twice daily, for moderate-to-severe alopecia areata.

Source: CD8+ T cells sorted from blood, taken at week 24, from a patient treated with tofacitinib. This receptor was obtained from a human donor with alopecia areata. This rearrangement joins TRBV15 to TRBJ1-1, with TRBD1 as a possible D gene (6 bases). The CDR3 bases are TGTGCCACCAGCAGATATCAGGGGTCCACTGAAGCTTTCTTT. Its protein product is CATSRYQGSTEAFF.